The entry below gives a single T cell receptor beta chain sequence along with its context. Its binding antigen is unknown. No base quality information exists; no much larger clone differs at one position. The data were obtained in a study of blood T cell repertoires in COVID-19 (dated by TCRdb to about 2020). Context from the whole study: The collaborator samples originated in the United States, Italy and Spain and spanned the acute and convalescent phases of COVID-19. Samples were obtained from the ongoing ImmuneRACE study (first 160 participants) and from 1,254 subjects provided by 6 global collaborators. Where available, HLA class I and class II types were obtained from metadata supplied by the sample provider rather than from assay-based typing. The repertoires were released in a freely available public database meant as a resource for research on the immune response to SARS-CoV-2. The prospective study material was composed of cDNA or gDNA derived from T cells, B-cell-depleted T cells, or PBMCs. Nearly every sample came with metadata listing a de-identified subject ID, COVID-19 status, age in years and sex. The dataset comprised deeply sampled blood TCRbeta repertoires from subjects exposed to, actively infected with, or recovered from COVID-19.

TCRbeta CDR3 regions were amplified from genomic DNA using the immunoSEQ Assay, a bias-controlled multiplex PCR. On the authors' methods: Within the assay, amplification of reference gene primers was used to estimate how many nucleated cells each sample contained. Sequence reads were collapsed and filtered to measure the absolute abundance of every unique TCRbeta CDR3 rearrangement. For each sample, productive Simpson clonality was calculated by taking the square root of Simpson's diversity index across productive rearrangements. The table comes from immuneACCESS by way of TCRdb, which keeps in-frame sequences with V and J called. Part of the clones is missing from these tables; in studies checked, under half for an unresolved V gene and the rest for unknown reasons. The V and J calls and clone size were taken over from that table, and D and trimming were inferred from the DNA. This sample holds under 200,000 clones; approximately 80% were observed only once. The ten largest clonotypes hold 1.5% to 1.7% of the sample.

What the research found in general, with its limitations: The quantity of clinical and demographic metadata differed by source and by participant and was supplied without curation.

Collaborating institutions collected whole blood in K2EDTA tubes following their own protocols. For TCRbeta analysis, collaborators shipped samples as frozen whole blood, isolated PBMCs, or DNA extracted from either of those sample types. Specimen: peripheral blood. This clonotype was sampled from a human donor in a cohort sampled during active COVID-19.

The DNA sequence is as follows: TGTGCCAGCAGCTTAGTTGGGAGCTCCTACGAGCAGTACTTC. Its translation reads: CASSLVGSSYEQYF. Rearrangement joined TRBV11-3 to TRBJ2-7, with TRBD2 tentatively as D gene (5 bases match). CDR1 and CDR2, per the germline V gene, are SGHNT and YENEEA. From cysteine to phenylalanine, the CDR3 is 14 amino acids long. Solely the CDR3 DNA is kept, with 42 bases framed from the first base. V drops 1 base and J drops 0 bases, leaving 7 bases in between.